These 18 T cell receptor beta chains originate from one sample sequenced in a study of blood T cell repertoires in COVID-19. Measured with immunoSEQ multiplex PCR; TCRdb has only the in-frame clones, and not every one. The sample shows 100,000 or so clones, 85% of them seen only once. The source material was peripheral blood. These receptors all come from a man aged 45-65 years with active or convalescent COVID-19.

CDR3: CASSPTSFNEQFF. The CDR3 region has the DNA TGTGCCAGCAGCCCCACTAGTTTCAATGAGCAGTTCTTC. This rearrangement joins TRBV12-3 or TRBV12-4 to TRBJ2-1; possible D gene TRBD2, 5 bases. This CDR3 is 13 amino acids long. With 6 bases removed from V and 6 bases from J, the gap between germline ends came to 12 bases.

The chain uses TRBV10-3 and TRBJ2-7; 11 bases are a match to TRBD2. V lost 2 bases and J lost 6; bases outside the gene matches: 6. This CDR3 contains 15 residues. The V gene's germline CDR1 is ENHRY and CDR2 SYGVKD. DNA of the CDR3: TGTGCCATCAGTGAGAACCTAGCGGGAGGTTTCGAGCAGTACTTC. Its translation: CAISENLAGGFEQYF.

The chain has TRBV3-1 (or the pseudogene TRBV3-2) and TRBJ2-5; D is ambiguous. Germline V gives CDR1 LGHDT, CDR2 YNNKEL (reference sequence). Trimming removed 4 bases from V and 5 bases from J, with 5 bases in between. CDR3 size: 11 residues. For the CDR3, the DNA is TGTGCCAGCAGCCTCGGTGAGACCCAGTACTTC. Its translation is CASSLGETQYF.

The chain has TRBV6-5 and TRBJ1-2; unclear D gene. The CDR3 has 14 residues. Germline V gene data show CDR1 as MNHEY and CDR2 as SVGAGI. Trimming took 3 bases from V and 8 from J, leaving 16 bases between them. The CDR3 DNA reads as TGTGCCAGCAGTTATCGCAGCGGGGTCGGGGGCTACACCTTC. Protein product: CASSYRSGVGGYTF.

The genes are TRBV9 and TRBJ2-2; 8 bases line up with TRBD1. J gave up 4 bases and V 0 bases, and 5 bases lay outside the gene matches. CDR1 is SGDLS, CDR2 YYNGEE, per germline. The CDR3 is 16 residues long. DNA of the CDR3: TGTGCCAGCAGCGTAGATGACAGGGGTGGCACCGGGGAGCTGTTTTTT. This codes for CASSVDDRGGTGELFF.

This clone was recorded at least ten times. V is TRBV5-4 and J is TRBJ2-5; D remains ambiguous. This CDR3 is built from 16 residues. V was trimmed by 1 base and J by 2 bases, leaving 15 bases between them. The V gene's germline CDR1 is SGHNT and CDR2 YYREEE (reference sequence). The chain's CDR3 is CASSLLGVQRQETQYF. The CDR3 DNA sequence: TGTGCCAGCAGCTTGCTTGGCGTACAGAGACAAGAGACCCAGTACTTC.

As DNA, the CDR3 is TGTGCCACCAGTGATTTCTTCGAGCAGTACTTC. This sequence encodes CATSDFFEQYF. The chain recombines TRBV24-1 with TRBJ2-7; D is uncertain. V lost 1 base and J lost 6, with 3 bases in between. Germline-derived CDR1 and CDR2 are KGHDR and SFDVKD. The CDR3 consists of 11 residues.

The V gene is TRBV10-3, the J gene TRBJ1-2; tentative D call: TRBD1 (5 bases). Looked up from germline, CDR1 is ENHRY and CDR2 is SYGVKD. Trimming took off 4 bases at V and 8 bases at J, with 20 bases between the two ends. The CDR3 has 15 residues. CDR3 protein: CAISVGTGARGGYTF. Here the CDR3 DNA reads TGTGCCATCAGTGTAGGAACAGGAGCAAGAGGAGGCTACACCTTC.

This chain connects TRBV19 to TRBJ1-3, with TRBD1 identical over 7 bases. From germline, CDR1 is LNHDA and CDR2 SQIVND (reference sequence). The length of the CDR3 is 18 residues. After removal of 5 bases from V and 2 bases from J, the junction contained 15 bases not matched to a gene. The CDR3, as DNA: TGTGCCAGTAGTTCCGAACCATACCCGGGACAGCCTGGAAACACCATATATTTT. Translated: CASSSEPYPGQPGNTIYF.

This sequence joins TRBV24-1 and TRBJ2-7; perhaps TRBD1 as D (6 bases). The CDR3 is made up of 13 amino acids. Per the germline V gene, CDR1 is KGHDR and CDR2 is SFDVKD. V lost 9 bases and J 7 bases, leaving 18 bases between the germline ends. The DNA for the CDR3 is TGTGCCACCCAAGCGACCCAGAGGGGGGAGCAGTACTTC. Translation: CATQATQRGEQYF.

The rearrangement links TRBV6-5 to TRBJ2-2, with D possibly being TRBD2 (5 bases). V was clipped by 9 bases and J by 2 bases, with 13 bases between them. This CDR3 is built from 14 residues. Looked up from germline, CDR1 is MNHEY and CDR2 is SVGAGI. CDR3 coding DNA: TGTGCCAGTAAGAGGGCGGGCAACACCGGGGAGCTGTTTTTT. Protein product: CASKRAGNTGELFF.

The V and J genes are TRBV7-9 and TRBJ2-7; 8 positions match TRBD2. V lost 4 bases to trimming and J lost 4 bases; unmatched junction nucleotides: 6. CDR3 length: 14 residues. Looked up from germline, CDR1 is SEHNR and CDR2 is FQNEAQ (reference sequence). The CDR3 is CASSYAGGRYEQYF. The DNA for the CDR3 is TGTGCCAGCAGCTACGCCGGCGGGAGGTACGAGCAGTACTTC. Based on the CDR3 plus reference TRBV7-9 and TRBJ2-7, the full variable domain is DTGVSQNPRHKITKRGQNVTFRCDPISEHNRLYWYRQTLGQGPEFLTYFQNEAQLEKSRLLSDRFSAERPKGSFSTLEIQRTEQGDSAMYLCASSYAGGRYEQYFGPGTRLTVT.

The chain recombines TRBV5-5 with TRBJ2-7; TRBD2 is a possible D gene (6 bases). CDR3 length: 15 residues. The germline V and J ends were trimmed by 3 bases and 6 bases, with 19 bases remaining between them. Germline CDR1 reads SGHKS; CDR2 reads YYEKEE (reference sequence). CDR3 residues: CASSSVPGLRGEQYF. CDR3 bases: TGTGCCAGCAGCTCTGTCCCTGGACTACGGGGCGAGCAGTACTTC. The whole variable domain, remainder taken from reference TRBV5-5 and TRBJ2-7, is DAGVTQSPTHLIKTRGQQVTLRCSPISGHKSVSWYQQVLGQGPQFIFQYYEKEERGRGNFPDRFSARQFPNYSSELNVNALLLGDSALYLCASSSVPGLRGEQYFGPGTRLTVT.

The chain recombines TRBV5-6 with TRBJ2-3, with D uncertain. The V gene lost 4 bases and the J gene lost 6 bases, with 9 bases spanning the gap. Germline V gives CDR1 SGHDT, CDR2 YYEEEE. The CDR3 loop spans 12 amino acids. DNA of the CDR3: TGTGCCAGCAGCCCTTCCCTGGATACGCAGTATTTT. Its protein product is CASSPSLDTQYF.

The chain couples TRBV4-2 to TRBJ2-3; maybe TRBD2 (6 bases). Germline V gene lookup returns CDR1 LGHNA and CDR2 YNFKEQ. The V and J ends lost 0 bases and 0 bases respectively, with 13 bases between them. This CDR3 comprises 17 residues. CDR3 nucleotides: TGTGCCAGCAGCCAAGAACGCGGGATGACCAGCACAGATACGCAGTATTTT. Protein: CASSQERGMTSTDTQYF.

This clone has just a few counts. J is TRBJ2-2 and V is TRBV5-8; 7 bases map to TRBD1. This CDR3 is built from 16 residues. Germline assignment: CDR1 SGHTS and CDR2 YDEGEE. The V and J ends lost 2 bases and 1 base, in that order; junction bases with no gene match: 5. CDR3 sequence reads: CASSFDPGGNTGELFF. CDR3 DNA sequence: TGTGCCAGCAGCTTCGATCCAGGGGGGAACACCGGGGAGCTGTTTTTT.

The V gene is TRBV10-1, the J gene TRBJ2-5; 8 bases match TRBD1. The CDR3 is 14 residues long. CDR1 is WNHNN, CDR2 SYGVQD, per germline (reference sequence). V trimming: 2 bases; J trimming: 3 bases; junction bases outside the gene matches: 2. The DNA of the CDR3 is TGCGCCAGCAGTGAGGACAGGGGAAAAGAGACCCAGTACTTC. Translating it yields CASSEDRGKETQYF.

The chain carries TRBV11-2 and TRBJ1-1; D is perhaps TRBD1 (5 bases). There are 15 residues in the CDR3. V lost 3 bases and J lost 5, with 16 bases in between. Germline lookup yields CDR1 SGHAT and CDR2 FQNNGV. The chain's CDR3 is CASSFLGRGGTEAFF. CDR3 nucleotides: TGTGCCAGCAGCTTCCTCGGACGGGGGGGGACTGAAGCTTTCTTT.